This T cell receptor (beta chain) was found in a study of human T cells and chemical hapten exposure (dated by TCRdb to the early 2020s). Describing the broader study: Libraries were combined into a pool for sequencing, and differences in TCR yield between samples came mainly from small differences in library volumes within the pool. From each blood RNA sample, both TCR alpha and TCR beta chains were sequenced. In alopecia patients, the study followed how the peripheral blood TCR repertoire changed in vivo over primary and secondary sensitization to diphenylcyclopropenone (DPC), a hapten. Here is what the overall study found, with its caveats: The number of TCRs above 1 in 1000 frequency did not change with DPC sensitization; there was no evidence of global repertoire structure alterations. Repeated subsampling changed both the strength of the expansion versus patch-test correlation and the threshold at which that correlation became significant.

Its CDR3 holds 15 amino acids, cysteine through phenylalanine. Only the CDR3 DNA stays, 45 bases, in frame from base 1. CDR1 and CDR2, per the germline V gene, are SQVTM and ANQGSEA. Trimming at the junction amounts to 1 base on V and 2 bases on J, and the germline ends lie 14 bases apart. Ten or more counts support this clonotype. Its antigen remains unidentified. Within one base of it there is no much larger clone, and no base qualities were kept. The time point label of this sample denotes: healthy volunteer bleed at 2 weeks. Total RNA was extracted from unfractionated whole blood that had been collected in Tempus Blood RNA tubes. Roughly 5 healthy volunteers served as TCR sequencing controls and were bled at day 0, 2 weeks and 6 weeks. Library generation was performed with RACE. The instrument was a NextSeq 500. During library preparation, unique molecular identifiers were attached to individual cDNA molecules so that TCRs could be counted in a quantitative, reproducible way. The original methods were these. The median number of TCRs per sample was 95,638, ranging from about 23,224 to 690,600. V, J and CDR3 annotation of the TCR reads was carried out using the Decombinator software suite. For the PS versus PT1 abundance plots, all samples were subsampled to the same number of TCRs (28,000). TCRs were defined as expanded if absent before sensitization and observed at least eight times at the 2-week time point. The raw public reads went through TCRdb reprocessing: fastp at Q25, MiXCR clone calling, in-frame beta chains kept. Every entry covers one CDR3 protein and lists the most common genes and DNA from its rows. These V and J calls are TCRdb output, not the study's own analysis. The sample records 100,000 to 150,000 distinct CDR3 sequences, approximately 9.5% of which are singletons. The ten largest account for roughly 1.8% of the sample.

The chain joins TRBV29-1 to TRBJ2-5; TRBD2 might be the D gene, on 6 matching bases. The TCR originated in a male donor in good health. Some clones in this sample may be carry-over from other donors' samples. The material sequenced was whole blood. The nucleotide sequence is TGCAGCGTTGAAGCCTTATGGGGGGATCAAGAGACCCAGTACTTC. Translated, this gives CSVEALWGDQETQYF.